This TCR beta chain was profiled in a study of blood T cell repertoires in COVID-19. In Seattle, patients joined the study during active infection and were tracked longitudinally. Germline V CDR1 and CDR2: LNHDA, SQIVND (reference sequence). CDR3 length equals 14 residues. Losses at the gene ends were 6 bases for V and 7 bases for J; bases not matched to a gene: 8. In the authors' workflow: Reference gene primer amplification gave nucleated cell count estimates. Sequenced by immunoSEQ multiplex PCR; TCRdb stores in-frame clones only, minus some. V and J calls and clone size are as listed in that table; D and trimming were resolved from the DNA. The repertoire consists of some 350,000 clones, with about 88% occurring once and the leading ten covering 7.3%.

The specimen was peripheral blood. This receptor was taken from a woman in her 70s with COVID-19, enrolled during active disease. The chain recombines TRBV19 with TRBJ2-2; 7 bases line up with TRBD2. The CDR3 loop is CASSPSLANGELFF. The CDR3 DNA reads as TGTGCCAGTAGCCCTTCACTAGCGAACGGGGAGCTGTTTTTT.